These 17 T cell receptor beta chains share one sample of origin, sequenced in a study of regulatory T cells in long-lasting Graves disease. Construction of the TCR beta libraries employed iRepertoire HTBI primers in conjunction with Arm-PCR of CDR3 regions. TCRdb redid the calling of the multiplex PCR reads with MiXCR, one entry per CDR3 protein. The sample has about 660,000 distinct CDR3 sequences; roughly 30% are singletons. The time point: persistent/refractory GD, antithyroid drugs over 5 years with positive TRAb. The TCR library was made from RNA that had been extracted from PBMCs in TRIzol. The sequenced sample was peripheral blood mononuclear cells (PBMCs), obtained when the disease was refractory, from a patient treated with antithyroid drugs. These receptors originate from a female donor with Graves disease.

J is TRBJ2-2 and V is TRBV7-6, with D perhaps assigned TRBD1 or TRBD2 (5 bases each). Germline-derived CDR1 and CDR2 are SGHVS and FNYEAQ. The germline V and J ends were trimmed by 1 base and 5 bases, with 11 bases remaining between them. The CDR3 has 15 amino acids. CDR3 residues: CASSLVWGPTGELFF. In DNA, the CDR3 is TGTGCCAGCAGCTTAGTTTGGGGACCTACCGGGGAGCTGTTTTTT.

This clonotype was counted between two and nine times. The rearrangement links TRBV6-1 to TRBJ2-7; no clear D gene. The V end was cut by 2 bases, the J end by 4 bases, with 12 bases between. This CDR3 contains 14 residues. Germline V gene data show CDR1 as MNHNS and CDR2 as SASEGT. CDR3 bases: TGTGCCAGCAGTGAATCGGTGGGGTGGTACGAGCAGTACTTC. It specifies CASSESVGWYEQYF.

The chain has TRBV7-6 and TRBJ1-1; maybe TRBD1 (5 bases). Trimming stripped 1 base from V and 5 bases from J, with 14 bases between. This CDR3 is built from 15 residues. Per germline, CDR1 SGHVS and CDR2 FNYEAQ. CDR3 bases: TGTGCCAGCAGCTTAGTAGCGGGGCTTGGGACTGAAGCTTTCTTT. Translated, it gives CASSLVAGLGTEAFF.

This clonotype was seen at least ten times. V gene TRBV12-3 or TRBV12-4 combines with J gene TRBJ1-1; weak D call: TRBD1 (6 bases). V lost 1 base and J 6 bases, leaving 12 bases between the germline ends. This CDR3 region has 14 residues. CDR3 DNA sequence: TGTGCCAGCAGTTTAGGGGACACGGTCGCTGAAGCTTTCTTT. Its protein is CASSLGDTVAEAFF.

This clonotype has ten or more counts. This sequence may be a read error, since a much larger clone differs from it by one base. This chain joins TRBV12-3 or TRBV12-4 and TRBJ1-2, with 7 positions matching TRBD1. The V gene end was trimmed by 4 bases and the J gene end by 0 bases; junction bases not matched to a gene: 2. The CDR3 extends over 14 amino acids. CDR3 in amino acids: CASSSTGSNYGYTF. CDR3 in DNA: TGTGCCAGCAGTTCGACAGGGTCTAACTATGGCTACACCTTC.

The rearrangement uses TRBV19 and TRBJ1-1; 7 bases match TRBD1. Germline trimming cut 5 bases from V and 12 bases from J; bases unmatched to any gene: 15. CDR1 is LNHDA, CDR2 SQIVND, per germline (reference sequence). This CDR3 has 14 residues. Here the CDR3 reads CASSPTEGAYGTFF. The CDR3 DNA sequence: TGTGCCAGTAGTCCCACCGAGGGGGCCTATGGAACTTTCTTT.

The chain links TRBV6-2 or TRBV6-3 to TRBJ2-7; the match to TRBD2 covers 9 bases. This CDR3 spans 15 amino acids. Germline CDR1 reads MNHEY; CDR2 reads SVGEGT. The J segment lost 2 bases and the V segment lost 0 bases, leaving 2 bases of the junction unmatched. CDR3 DNA: TGTGCCAGCAGTTACTCGGGCGGGAGGGCCTACGAGCAGTACTTC. This sequence encodes CASSYSGGRAYEQYF.

This clonotype was detected many times. The rearrangement uses TRBV28 and TRBJ2-7; the match to TRBD1 covers 8 bases. The J segment lost 3 bases and the V segment lost 5 bases, leaving 12 bases of the junction unmatched. Germline-derived CDR1 and CDR2 are MDHEN and SYDVKM. The CDR3 runs 16 residues. The CDR3 DNA sequence: TGTGCCAGCAGTGCAAACCGGGACAGGAGGTACTACGAGCAGTACTTC. It yields the protein CASSANRDRRYYEQYF. The full variable domain, its missing parts supplied by reference TRBV28 and TRBJ2-7, is DVKVTQSSRYLVKRTGEKVFLECVQDMDHENMFWYRQDPGLGLRLIYFSYDVKMKEKGDIPEGYSVSREKKERFSLILESASTNQTSMYLCASSANRDRRYYEQYFGPGTRLTVT.

This clonotype was picked up a small number of times. The chain links TRBV6-1 to TRBJ1-4, with D possibly being TRBD1 (5 bases). The CDR3 extends over 18 amino acids. Trimming took off 5 bases at V and 4 bases at J, with 23 bases between the two ends. Per germline, CDR1 MNHNS and CDR2 SASEGT. As DNA, the CDR3 is TGTGCCAGCAGTCCACTTCGTCATCTAACAGGACGTAATGAAAAACTGTTTTTT. As protein: CASSPLRHLTGRNEKLFF.

This clonotype has more than one count but fewer than ten. The chain employs TRBV20-1 and TRBJ2-7; 8 nucleotides match TRBD1. The CDR3 has 16 amino acids. V lost 5 bases, J lost 1 base, and 13 bases stayed unmatched. In germline, CDR1 is DFQATT, CDR2 SNEGSKA (reference sequence). CDR3 loop: CSARTGWGARSYEQYF. DNA of the CDR3: TGCAGTGCTCGGACAGGGTGGGGGGCAAGGTCCTACGAGCAGTACTTC.

The rearrangement joins TRBV5-4 to TRBJ2-2; 8 nucleotides agree with TRBD2. The CDR3 sequence is 15 residues long. Germline assignment: CDR1 SGHNT and CDR2 YYREEE (reference sequence). J was trimmed by 3 bases and V by 6 bases; bases with no gene match: 7. The CDR3 DNA sequence: TGTGCCAGCAACCGGGGGGGGCGGGACACCGGGGAGCTGTTTTTT. Its protein is CASNRGGRDTGELFF.

The CDR3 DNA sequence: TGTGCCAGCAGCTTATTGAGAGGCACAGATACGCAGTATTTT. It specifies CASSLLRGTDTQYF. This chain joins TRBV11-2 and TRBJ2-3, with no clear D. The germline CDR1 and CDR2 sequences are SGHAT and FQNNGV. V was clipped by 2 bases and J by 1 base, with 7 bases between them. The CDR3 runs to 14 residues.

Only a few counts were recorded for this clonotype. J is TRBJ1-2 and V is TRBV6-1, with a tentative D call TRBD1 (5 bases). Germline CDR1 is MNHNS and CDR2 is SASEGT. The CDR3 contains 13 residues. The V end lost 10 bases, the J end lost 8 bases, and 20 bases lay between the germline ends. The CDR3, as DNA: TGTGCCACCGCCCTGGGGCCGCCGACGGGCTACACCTTC. Translation: CATALGPPTGYTF.

This clonotype was seen only a few times. The chain links TRBV20-1 to TRBJ1-1; D gene ambiguous. V lost 3 bases and J lost 2, with 19 bases in between. Germline CDR1 reads DFQATT; CDR2 reads SNEGSKA (reference sequence). This CDR3 spans 16 amino acids. The CDR3 region is CSASNMRPGRNTEAFF. The CDR3 DNA is TGCAGTGCTAGCAATATGAGGCCCGGGAGAAACACTGAAGCTTTCTTT.

V is TRBV4-2 and J is TRBJ2-2; 16 bases match TRBD2. Losses at the gene ends were 2 bases for V and 2 bases for J; bases not matched to a gene: 5. Germline V gene sequence: CDR1 LGHNA, CDR2 YNFKEQ. The CDR3 has 19 amino acids. The CDR3 protein is CASSQPGLAGGQNTGELFF. CDR3 coding DNA: TGTGCCAGCAGCCAACCGGGACTAGCGGGAGGGCAAAACACCGGGGAGCTGTTTTTT.

This clonotype was seen a few times. The rearrangement joins TRBV7-6 to TRBJ2-3, with TRBD2 matching 7 bases. CDR3 size: 17 residues. V lost 5 bases and J lost 4; bases outside the gene matches: 15. Germline CDR1 and CDR2: SGHVS and FNYEAQ. The CDR3 reads CASSPTFGGGRADTQYF. The CDR3, as DNA: TGTGCCAGCAGCCCCACCTTCGGGGGAGGGCGCGCAGATACGCAGTATTTT.

In its sample, this clonotype was seen a few times. This chain links TRBV12-3 or TRBV12-4 with TRBJ2-7; D possibly corresponds to TRBD2 (5 bases). The CDR3 loop spans 12 amino acids. Between the trimmed V and J ends, which lost 4 bases and 7 bases, there was a span of 11 bases. CDR3 in DNA: TGTGCCAGCAGTTACCCAGAGGGAGAGCAGTACTTC. Residues: CASSYPEGEQYF.